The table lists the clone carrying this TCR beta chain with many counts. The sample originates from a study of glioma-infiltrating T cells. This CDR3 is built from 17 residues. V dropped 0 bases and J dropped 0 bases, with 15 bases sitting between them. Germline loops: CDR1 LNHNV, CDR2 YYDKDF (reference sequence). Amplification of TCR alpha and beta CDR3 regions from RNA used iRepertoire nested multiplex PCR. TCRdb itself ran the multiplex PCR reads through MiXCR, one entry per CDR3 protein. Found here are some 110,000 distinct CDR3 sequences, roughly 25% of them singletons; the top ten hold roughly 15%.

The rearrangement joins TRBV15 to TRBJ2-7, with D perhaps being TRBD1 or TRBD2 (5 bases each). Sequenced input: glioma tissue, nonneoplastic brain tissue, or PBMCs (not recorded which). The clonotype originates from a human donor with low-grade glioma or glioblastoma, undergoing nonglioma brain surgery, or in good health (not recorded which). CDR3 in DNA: TGTGCCACCAGCAGAGATGGGCGACGGGACGACTCCTACGAGCAGTACTTC. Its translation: CATSRDGRRDDSYEQYF. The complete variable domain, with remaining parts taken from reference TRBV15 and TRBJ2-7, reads DAMVIQNPRYQVTQFGKPVTLSCSQTLNHNVMYWYQQKSSQAPKLLFHYYDKDFNNEADTPDNFQSRRPNTSFCFLDIRSPGLGDTAMYLCATSRDGRRDDSYEQYFGPGTRLTVT.